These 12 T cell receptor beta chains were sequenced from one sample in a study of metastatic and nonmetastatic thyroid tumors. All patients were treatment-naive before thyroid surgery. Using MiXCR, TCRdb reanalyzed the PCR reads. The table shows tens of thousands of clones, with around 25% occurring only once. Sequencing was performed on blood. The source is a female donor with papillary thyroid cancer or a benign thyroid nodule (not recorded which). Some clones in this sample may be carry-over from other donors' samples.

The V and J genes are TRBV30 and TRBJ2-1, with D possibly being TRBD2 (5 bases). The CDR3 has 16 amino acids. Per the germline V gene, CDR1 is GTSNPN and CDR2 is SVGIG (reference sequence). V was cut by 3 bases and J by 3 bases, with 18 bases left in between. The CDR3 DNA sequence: TGTGCCTGGAGCGGCATGGGAGCGGTCCTCTACAATGAGCAGTTCTTC. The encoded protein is CAWSGMGAVLYNEQFF.

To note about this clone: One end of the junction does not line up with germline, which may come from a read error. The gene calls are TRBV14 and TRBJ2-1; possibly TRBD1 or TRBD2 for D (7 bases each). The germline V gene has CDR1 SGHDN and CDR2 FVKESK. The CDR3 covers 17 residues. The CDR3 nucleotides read TGTGCCAGCAGCCGATCAGGGGGGGCGAGCTCCTACAATGAGCGGTTCTTC. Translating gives CASSRSGGASSYNERFF.

This chain's CDR3 is CASSNTKKDGTVDRELFF. DNA for the CDR3: TGTGCCAGTAGTAACACCAAAAAAGACGGGACAGTGGACCGGGAGCTGTTTTTT. The chain joins TRBV19 to TRBJ2-2; TRBD1 agrees at 7 bases. Losses at the gene ends were 4 bases for V and 9 bases for J; bases not matched to a gene: 20. This CDR3 spans 18 amino acids. Germline V gene lookup returns CDR1 LNHDA and CDR2 SQIVND (reference sequence).

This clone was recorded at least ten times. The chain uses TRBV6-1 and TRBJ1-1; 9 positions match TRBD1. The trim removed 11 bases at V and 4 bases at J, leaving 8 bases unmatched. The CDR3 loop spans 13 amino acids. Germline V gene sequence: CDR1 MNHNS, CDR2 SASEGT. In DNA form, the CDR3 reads TGTGCCGGGGAACAGGGGGCGGGCACTGAAGCTTTCTTT. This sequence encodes CAGEQGAGTEAFF.

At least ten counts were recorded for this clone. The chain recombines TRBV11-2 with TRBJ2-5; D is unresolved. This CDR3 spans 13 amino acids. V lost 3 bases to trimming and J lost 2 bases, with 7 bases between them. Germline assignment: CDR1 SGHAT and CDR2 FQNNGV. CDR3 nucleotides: TGTGCCAGCAGCTTCCGGACGCAAGAGACCCAGTACTTC. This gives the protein CASSFRTQETQYF.

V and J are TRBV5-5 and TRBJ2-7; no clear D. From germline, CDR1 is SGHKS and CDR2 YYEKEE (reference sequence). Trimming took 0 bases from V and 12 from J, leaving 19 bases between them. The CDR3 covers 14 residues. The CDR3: CASSLVTPSYDRYF. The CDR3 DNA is TGTGCCAGCAGCTTGGTGACTCCCTCCTACGATCGGTACTTC.

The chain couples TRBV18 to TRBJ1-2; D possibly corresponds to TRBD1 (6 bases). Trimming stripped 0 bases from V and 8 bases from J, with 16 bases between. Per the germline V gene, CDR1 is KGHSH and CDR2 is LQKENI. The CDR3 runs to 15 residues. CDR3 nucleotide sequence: TGTGCCAGCTCACCACCGGGGGACACCGCAGCGGGCTACACCTTC. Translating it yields CASSPPGDTAAGYTF. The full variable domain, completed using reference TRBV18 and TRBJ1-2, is NAGVMQNPRHLVRRRGQEARLRCSPMKGHSHVYWYRQLPEEGLKFMVYLQKENIIDESGMPKERFSAEFPKEGPSILRIQQVVRGDSAAYFCASSPPGDTAAGYTFGSGTRLTVV.

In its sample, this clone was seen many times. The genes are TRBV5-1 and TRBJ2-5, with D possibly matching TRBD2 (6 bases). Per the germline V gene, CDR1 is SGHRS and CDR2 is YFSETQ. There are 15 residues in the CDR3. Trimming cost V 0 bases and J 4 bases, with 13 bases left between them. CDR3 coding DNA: TGCGCCAGCAGCTTGGCCGACACTAGCAGAGAGACCCAGTACTTC. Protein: CASSLADTSRETQYF.

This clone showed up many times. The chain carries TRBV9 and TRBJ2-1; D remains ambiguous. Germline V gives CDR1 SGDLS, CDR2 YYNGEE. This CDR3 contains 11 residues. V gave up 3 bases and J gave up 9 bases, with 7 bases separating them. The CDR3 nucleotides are TGTGCCAGCAGCGCCGGATTTGAGCAGTTCTTC. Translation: CASSAGFEQFF.

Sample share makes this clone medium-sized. The CDR3 spells CASSFGSWGSYEQYF. For the CDR3, the DNA is TGTGCCAGCAGTTTTGGATCCTGGGGCTCCTACGAGCAGTACTTC. The chain links TRBV12-3 or TRBV12-4 to TRBJ2-7; D unclear. The CDR3 has 15 residues. Trimming left V 3 bases short and J 0 bases short, with 12 bases between.

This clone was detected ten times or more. As DNA, the CDR3 is TGTGCCAGCAGTTTGCGGACAAGCAAAACGAACACCGGGGAGCTGTTTTTT. This gives the protein CASSLRTSKTNTGELFF. The rearrangement joins TRBV6-1 to TRBJ2-2; perhaps TRBD1 as D (5 bases). This CDR3 contains 17 residues. V dropped 5 bases and J dropped 0 bases, with 16 bases sitting between them. The V gene's germline CDR1 is MNHNS and CDR2 SASEGT.

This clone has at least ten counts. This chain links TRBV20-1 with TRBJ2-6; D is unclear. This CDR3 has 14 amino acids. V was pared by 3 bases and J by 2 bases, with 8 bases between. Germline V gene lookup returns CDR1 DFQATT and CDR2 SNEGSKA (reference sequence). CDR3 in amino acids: CSARGYTGANVLTF. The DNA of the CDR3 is TGCAGTGCTAGGGGTTACACTGGGGCCAACGTCCTGACTTTC.